The rows below give T cell receptor beta chains drawn from one sample of a study of blood T cell repertoires in COVID-19. TCRdb's copy holds only in-frame clones and misses some; the assay was immunoSEQ multiplex PCR. The sample yields under 95,000 clones, 87% seen once. Specimen: peripheral blood. The receptors come from a man aged 55 to 70 with acute or convalescent COVID-19. The CDR3 runs from the conserved cysteine through the conserved F or W. A D gene is named only where the DNA matches it firmly. Only some rows state a clone size, as once, few, many or a class for expanded clones.

length,V,size,D,J,DNA,CDR3
16,TRBV5-8,NA,TRBD1,TRBJ2-1,TGTGCCAGCAGCCGCGGCAGGGGGAACGTTGGTGATGAGCAGTTCTTC,CASSRGRGNVGDEQFF
16,TRBV14,few,NA,TRBJ1-1,TGTGCCAGCAGCCAATACCAAACAAGAATGAACACTGAAGCTTTCTTT,CASSQYQTRMNTEAFF
14,TRBV5-5,NA,NA,TRBJ2-3,TGTGCCAGCAGCTCCCACGGGGTGACAGATACGCAGTATTTT,CASSSHGVTDTQYF
17,TRBV27,NA,TRBD1,TRBJ2-5,TGTGCCAGTAAACTCCTCGCCGGGACAGGGGGGAGAGAGACCCAGTACTTC,CASKLLAGTGGRETQYF
14,TRBV7-2,NA,NA,TRBJ1-4,TGTGCCAGCAGCCCCGACAGGCGGGATGAAAAACTGTTTTTT,CASSPDRRDEKLFF
13,TRBV6-1,NA,NA,TRBJ2-7,TGTGCCAGCAGTGAACAGGTTACCTACGAGCAGTACTTC,CASSEQVTYEQYF
15,TRBV7-8,NA,NA,TRBJ1-3,TGTGCCAGCACTCTCAGGAGGGAGTCGGGAAACACCATATATTTT,CASTLRRESGNTIYF
14,TRBV19,NA,NA,TRBJ1-1,TGTGCCAGTAAAAACAGGGAAGGGGGCACTGAAGCTTTCTTT,CASKNREGGTEAFF
16,TRBV19,NA,NA,TRBJ2-2,TGTGCCAGTAGTATCTCCAGGCCAGGTTCGATCGGGGAGCTGTTTTTT,CASSISRPGSIGELFF
16,TRBV4-3,NA,NA,TRBJ1-2,TGCGCCAGCAGCCAAGATCGCCAGGGTGGTGGTATTGGCTACACCTTC,CASSQDRQGGGIGYTF
16,TRBV9,NA,NA,TRBJ1-1,TGTGCCAGCACAGCCTGGCAGGCACCTCTGGACACTGAAGCTTTCTTT,CASTAWQAPLDTEAFF
14,TRBV9,once,NA,TRBJ1-5,TGTGCCAGCGGCACCGGGGCGGGGGATCAGCCCCAGCATTTT,CASGTGAGDQPQHF
13,TRBV30,NA,NA,TRBJ1-5,TGTGCCTGGAGTGTAGGGCGGGGACAGCCCCAGCATTTT,CAWSVGRGQPQHF
15,TRBV9,few,NA,TRBJ1-5,TGTGCCAGCAGCGTAGGCACAGCCCGCAATCAGCCCCAGCATTTT,CASSVGTARNQPQHF
14,TRBV28,few,NA,TRBJ2-7,TGTGCCAGCAGTTTGTGGGACATACCCTACGAGCAGTACTTC,CASSLWDIPYEQYF
15,TRBV24-1,NA,TRBD1,TRBJ2-1,TGTGCCACCAGTGATTTTGACAGGGGGCAATCTGAGCAGTTCTTC,CATSDFDRGQSEQFF
17,TRBV9,NA,TRBD2,TRBJ2-1,TGCGCCAGCAGCGTAGTAGGCCGGACGGGGGGGGTCAATGAGCAGTTCTTC,CASSVVGRTGGVNEQFF
15,TRBV14,NA,TRBD1,TRBJ1-6,TGTGCCAGCAGGGGACAGGGGGCTAGGAATTCACCCCTCCACTTT,CASRGQGARNSPLHF
15,TRBV18,NA,TRBD2,TRBJ2-1,TGTGCCAGCTCACCACCCGCTGGGGGGGGCAATGAGCAGTTCTTC,CASSPPAGGGNEQFF
13,TRBV6-5,NA,NA,TRBJ1-1,TGTGCCAGCGTCCCGATGGGGGGCACTGAAGCTTTCTTT,CASVPMGGTEAFF
18,TRBV9,NA,TRBD1,TRBJ1-4,TGTGCCAGCAGCGTAGCCCCGGGACAGGCAGGGTACGATGAAAAACTGTTTTTT,CASSVAPGQAGYDEKLFF
12,TRBV7-2,NA,TRBD1,TRBJ1-2,TGTGCCAGCAGCCTGGACAGGGGTGGCTACACCTTC,CASSLDRGGYTF
13,TRBV5-4,NA,NA,TRBJ1-1,TGTGCCAGCAGCTTGTCCTGGAACACTGAAGCTTTCTTT,CASSLSWNTEAFF
12,TRBV9,NA,NA,TRBJ2-3,TGTGCCAGCAGGGAGTCAGCAGATACGCAGTATTTT,CASRESADTQYF
14,TRBV5-1,NA,TRBD1,TRBJ1-2,TGCGCCAGCAGCCACGGGACAGATGGCTATGGCTACACCTTC,CASSHGTDGYGYTF
13,TRBV11-2,NA,TRBD1,TRBJ1-1,TGTGCCAGCAGTCAAGGACAGGGAGGAAAAGCTTTCTTT,CASSQGQGGKAFF
16,TRBV19,once,TRBD1,TRBJ1-6,TGTGCCAGTAGTATAGACGCAGGGGGACGAAGTTCACCCCTCCACTTT,CASSIDAGGRSSPLHF
17,TRBV11-2,NA,TRBD2,TRBJ2-5,TGTGCCAGCAGCTTAGGTTCTAGCGGGGGAGTGCAAGAGACCCAGTACTTC,CASSLGSSGGVQETQYF
15,TRBV5-1,NA,NA,TRBJ2-1,TGCGCCAGCAGCTTGGCCGGACGGGGGAAGAATGAGCAGTTCTTC,CASSLAGRGKNEQFF
16,TRBV13,NA,TRBD2,TRBJ2-7,TGTGCCAGCAGCTCCTCGACTAGCGGGATTCCCTACGAGCAGTACTTC,CASSSSTSGIPYEQYF
15,TRBV5-4,NA,NA,TRBJ1-2,TGTGCCAGCAGCTCCCTGAGGGAGGGGAGCTATGGCTACACCTTC,CASSSLREGSYGYTF
17,TRBV7-3,NA,NA,TRBJ2-4,TGTGCCAGCAGCTTACAAGGGGGTGGAGGACCACAAAACATTCAGTACTTC,CASSLQGGGGPQNIQYF